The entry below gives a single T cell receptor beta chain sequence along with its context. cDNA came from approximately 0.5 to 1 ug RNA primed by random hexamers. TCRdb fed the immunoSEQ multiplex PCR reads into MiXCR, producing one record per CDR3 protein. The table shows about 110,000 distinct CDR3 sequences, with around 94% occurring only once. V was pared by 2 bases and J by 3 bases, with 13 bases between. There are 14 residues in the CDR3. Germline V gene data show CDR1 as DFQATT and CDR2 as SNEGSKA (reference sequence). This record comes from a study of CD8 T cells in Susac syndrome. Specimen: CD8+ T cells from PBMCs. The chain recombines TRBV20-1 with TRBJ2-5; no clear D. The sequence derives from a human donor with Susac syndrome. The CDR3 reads CSARSAEVKETQYF. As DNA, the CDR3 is TGCAGTGCTAGATCCGCTGAGGTAAAAGAGACCCAGTACTTC.